This T cell receptor beta chain was sequenced during a study of control samples from healthy donors and cancer patients. The germline CDR1 and CDR2 sequences are MNHEY and SVGAGI. The V end lost 3 bases, the J end lost 3 bases, and 17 bases lay between the germline ends. This CDR3 region has 16 residues. The method was immunoSEQ multiplex PCR; TCRdb's version includes in-frame clones alone and lacks a portion of them. The repertoire includes 150,000 to 200,000 clones, around 94% of them detected once, and 13% to 15% sits in the top ten. Sequenced input: PBMCs. The rearrangement joins TRBV6-5 to TRBJ1-1, with D uncertain. The TCR comes from a man aged 60 to 75 with colorectal cancer. In nucleotides, the CDR3 is TGTGCCAGCAGTTATTTTTATATCCGGGGTGACACTGAAGCTTTCTTT. Its protein product is CASSYFYIRGDTEAFF.